Below are 5 T cell receptor beta chains sequenced from a single sample in a study of T-cell memory formation after mild COVID-19. Each CDR3 protein is one row after TCRdb ran MiXCR on the 5' RACE reads. The sample consists of about 320,000 distinct CDR3 sequences, roughly an eighth of them appearing once. Sequencing input: PBMCs or a T cell subset sorted from them (not recorded which). These receptors were obtained from a man aged 18 to 30 who had mild COVID-19 (a few samples of this study predate the infection). Cell type and time point are not known.

The V call is TRBV6-2 or TRBV6-3, the J call TRBJ2-7; no reliable D call. Germline V gene lookup returns CDR1 MNHEY and CDR2 SVGEGT. This CDR3 has 13 residues. Trimming removed 8 bases from V and 5 bases from J, with 16 bases in between. In nucleotides, the CDR3 is TGTGCCAGCGCGGACGACCTTCCCCACGAGCAGTACGTC. Translating gives CASADDLPHEQYV.

The chain links TRBV6-6 to TRBJ2-7; 8 nucleotides match TRBD1. V gave up 5 bases and J gave up 3 bases; unmatched junction bases: 6. From germline, CDR1 is MNHNY and CDR2 SVGAGI (reference sequence). The CDR3 runs 14 residues. In nucleotides, the CDR3 is TGTGCCAGCAGTATCCAGGGGGCAGTCTACGAGCAGTACTTC. Translation: CASSIQGAVYEQYF.

This rearrangement joins TRBV5-5 to TRBJ2-4, with D perhaps TRBD2 (6 bases). In germline, CDR1 is SGHKS, CDR2 YYEKEE (reference sequence). V was cut by 3 bases and J by 2 bases, with 12 bases left in between. CDR3 length: 15 residues. DNA of the CDR3: TGTGCCAGCAGCTACGATCGGGGGTCCAAAAACATTCAGTACTTC. Amino acids: CASSYDRGSKNIQYF.

This clonotype came up many times. The V call is TRBV12-3 or TRBV12-4, the J call TRBJ2-7; unclear D gene. The germline V and J ends were trimmed by 2 bases and 0 bases, with 5 bases remaining between them. The CDR3 sequence is 13 residues long. Here the CDR3 DNA reads TGTGCCAGCAGTTTAACACCCTCCTACGAGCAGTACGTC. Translated: CASSLTPSYEQYV.

The genes are TRBV7-9 and TRBJ1-4, with D hard to call. Per the germline V gene, CDR1 is SEHNR and CDR2 is FQNEAQ (reference sequence). V was trimmed by 5 bases and J by 4 bases, leaving 14 bases between them. This CDR3 has 15 amino acids. The CDR3 region is CASSPALDYNEKLFF. CDR3 nucleotides: TGTGCCAGCAGCCCCGCCCTGGACTATAATGAAAAACTGTTTTTT.